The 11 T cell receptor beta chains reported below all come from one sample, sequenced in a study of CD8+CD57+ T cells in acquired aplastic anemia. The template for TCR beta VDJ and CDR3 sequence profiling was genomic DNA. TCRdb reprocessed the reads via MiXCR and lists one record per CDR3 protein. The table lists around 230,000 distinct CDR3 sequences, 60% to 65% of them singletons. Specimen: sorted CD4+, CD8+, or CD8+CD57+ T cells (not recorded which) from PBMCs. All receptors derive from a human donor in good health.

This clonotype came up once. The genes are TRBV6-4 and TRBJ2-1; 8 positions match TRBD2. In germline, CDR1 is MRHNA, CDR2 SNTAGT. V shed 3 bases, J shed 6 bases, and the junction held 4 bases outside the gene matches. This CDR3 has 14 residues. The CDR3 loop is CASSELAAVNEQFF. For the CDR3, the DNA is TGTGCCAGCAGTGAACTAGCGGCGGTCAATGAGCAGTTCTTC.

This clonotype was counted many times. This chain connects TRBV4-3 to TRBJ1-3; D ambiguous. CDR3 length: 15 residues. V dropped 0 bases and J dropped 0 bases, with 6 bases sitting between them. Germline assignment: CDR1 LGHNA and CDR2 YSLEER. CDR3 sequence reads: CASSQDVASGNTIYF. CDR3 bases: TGCGCCAGCAGCCAAGACGTCGCCTCTGGAAACACCATATATTTT.

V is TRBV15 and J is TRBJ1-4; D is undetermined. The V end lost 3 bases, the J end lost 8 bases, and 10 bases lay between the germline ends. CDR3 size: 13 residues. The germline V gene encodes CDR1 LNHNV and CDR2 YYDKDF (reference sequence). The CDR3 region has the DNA TGTGCCACCAGCAGGAGAATGGTAGAAAAACTGTTTTTT. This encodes CATSRRMVEKLFF.

CDR3 nucleotide sequence: TGTGCCAGTACGATGCAGGGTCGGGACACTGAAGCTTTCTTT. Residues: CASTMQGRDTEAFF. The chain uses TRBV19 and TRBJ1-1; a possible D gene is TRBD1 (5 bases). CDR3 size: 14 residues. Germline CDR1 is LNHDA and CDR2 is SQIVND (reference sequence). V lost 7 bases, J lost 3 bases, and 15 bases lay in between.

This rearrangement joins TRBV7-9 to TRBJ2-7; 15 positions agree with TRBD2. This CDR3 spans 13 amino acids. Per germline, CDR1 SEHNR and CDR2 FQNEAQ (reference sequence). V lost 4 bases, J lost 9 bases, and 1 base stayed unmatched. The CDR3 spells CASSSGLAGGQYF. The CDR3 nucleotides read TGTGCCAGCAGCTCGGGACTAGCGGGGGGGCAGTACTTC.

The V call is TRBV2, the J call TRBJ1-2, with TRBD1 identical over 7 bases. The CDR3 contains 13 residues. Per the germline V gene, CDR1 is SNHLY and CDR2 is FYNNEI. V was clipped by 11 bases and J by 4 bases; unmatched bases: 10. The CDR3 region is CAASQGGLYGYTF. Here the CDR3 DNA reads TGTGCCGCATCCCAGGGGGGGCTCTATGGCTACACCTTC.

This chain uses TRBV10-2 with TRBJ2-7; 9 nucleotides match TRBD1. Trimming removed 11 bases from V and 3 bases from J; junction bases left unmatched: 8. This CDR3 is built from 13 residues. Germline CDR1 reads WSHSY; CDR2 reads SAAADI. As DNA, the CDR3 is TGCGCCGTTCGGGACAGGGCAGTCTACGAGCAGTACTTC. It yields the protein CAVRDRAVYEQYF.

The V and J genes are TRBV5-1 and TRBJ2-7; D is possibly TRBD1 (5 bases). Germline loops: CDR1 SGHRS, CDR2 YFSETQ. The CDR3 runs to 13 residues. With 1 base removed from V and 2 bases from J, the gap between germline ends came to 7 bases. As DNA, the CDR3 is TGCGCCAGCAGCTTGTTGGACACCTACGAGCAGTACTTC. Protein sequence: CASSLLDTYEQYF. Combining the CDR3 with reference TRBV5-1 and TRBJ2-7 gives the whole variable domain KAGVTQTPRYLIKTRGQQVTLSCSPISGHRSVSWYQQTPGQGLQFLFEYFSETQRNKGNFPGRFSGRQFSNSRSEMNVSTLELGDSALYLCASSLLDTYEQYFGPGTRLTVT.

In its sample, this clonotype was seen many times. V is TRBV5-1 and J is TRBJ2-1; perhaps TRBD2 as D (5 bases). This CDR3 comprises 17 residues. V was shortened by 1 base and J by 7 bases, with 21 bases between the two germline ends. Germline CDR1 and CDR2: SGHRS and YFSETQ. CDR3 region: CASSLRLRLDRGNEQFF. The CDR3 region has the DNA TGCGCCAGCAGCTTGCGTTTGAGGCTGGACCGCGGGAATGAGCAGTTCTTC. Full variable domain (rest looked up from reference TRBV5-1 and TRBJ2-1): KAGVTQTPRYLIKTRGQQVTLSCSPISGHRSVSWYQQTPGQGLQFLFEYFSETQRNKGNFPGRFSGRQFSNSRSEMNVSTLELGDSALYLCASSLRLRLDRGNEQFFGPGTRLTVL.

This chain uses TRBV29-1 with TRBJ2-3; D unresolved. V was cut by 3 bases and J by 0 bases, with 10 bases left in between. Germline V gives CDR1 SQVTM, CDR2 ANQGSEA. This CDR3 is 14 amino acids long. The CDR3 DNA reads TGCAGCGTTGATTGGCCGCCTAGCACAGATACGCAGTATTTT. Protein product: CSVDWPPSTDTQYF.

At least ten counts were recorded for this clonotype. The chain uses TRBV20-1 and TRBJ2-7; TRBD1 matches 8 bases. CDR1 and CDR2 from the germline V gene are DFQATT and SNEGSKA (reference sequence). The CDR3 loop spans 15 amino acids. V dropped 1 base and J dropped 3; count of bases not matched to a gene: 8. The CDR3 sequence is CSARAETGALYEQYF. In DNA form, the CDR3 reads TGCAGTGCTAGAGCCGAGACAGGGGCCCTCTACGAGCAGTACTTC.